The 13 T cell receptor beta chains below come from one sample, sequenced in a study of blood T cell repertoires in COVID-19. Some clones are missing from TCRdb's copy, which holds only in-frame ones; the method was immunoSEQ multiplex PCR. The data contain hundreds of thousands of clones, roughly 85% of them singletons. The sample consisted of peripheral blood. The source of these receptors is a woman between 40 and 50 years old with active or convalescent COVID-19.

The rearrangement joins TRBV30 to TRBJ2-2; 8 bases fit TRBD1. Germline CDR1 reads GTSNPN; CDR2 reads SVGIG (reference sequence). With V trimmed by 4 bases and J by 2 bases, 15 bases remained unmatched. The CDR3 spans 18 residues. DNA of the CDR3: TGTGCCTGGAATCCCGCCAGGGGGCCTTGGTATAACACCGGGGAGCTGTTTTTT. It yields the protein CAWNPARGPWYNTGELFF.

This clone was seen once. V and J are TRBV6-5 and TRBJ2-5, with D perhaps matching TRBD2 (6 bases). The CDR3 covers 15 residues. Germline CDR1 reads MNHEY; CDR2 reads SVGAGI. V shed 4 bases and J shed 1 base, with 13 bases lying between them. In nucleotides, the CDR3 is TGTGCCAGCAGTTCGAGTCGGGGGACCCAAGAGACCCAGTACTTC. Translated, it gives CASSSSRGTQETQYF.

The rearrangement links TRBV24-1 to TRBJ1-4, with TRBD1 matching 12 bases. Germline V gene sequence: CDR1 KGHDR, CDR2 SFDVKD. This CDR3 has 17 amino acids. The ends lost 4 bases at V and 4 bases at J; junction bases unmatched: 6. CDR3 region: CATSESGTGGFNEKLFF. The CDR3 nucleotides read TGTGCCACCAGTGAATCCGGGACAGGGGGCTTTAATGAAAAACTGTTTTTT.

This chain links TRBV11-2 with TRBJ2-7, with D possibly TRBD1 on 6 matching bases. Germline CDR1 and CDR2: SGHAT and FQNNGV. The germline V and J ends were trimmed by 2 bases and 2 bases, with 13 bases remaining between them. The CDR3 loop spans 15 amino acids. This chain's CDR3 is CASSLYRQDTYEQYF. The CDR3 region has the DNA TGTGCCAGCAGCTTATACAGACAGGATACCTACGAGCAGTACTTC.

There are a few counts of this clone. The CDR3 DNA sequence: TGTGCCAGCACCGCCCCGATTAGCGGGAGTAGTGAGCAGTTCTTC. Translation: CASTAPISGSSEQFF. The J gene is TRBJ2-1, the V gene TRBV25-1, with 9 positions matching TRBD2. V lost 7 bases to trimming and J lost 9 bases; unmatched junction nucleotides: 13. This CDR3 is 15 amino acids long. The germline gives CDR1 MGHDK, CDR2 SYGVNS. Full variable domain (remainder filled in from reference TRBV25-1 and TRBJ2-1): EADIYQTPRYLVIGTGKKITLECSQTMGHDKMYWYQQDPGMELHLIHYSYGVNSTEKGDLSSESTVSRIRTEHFPLTLESARPSHTSQYLCASTAPISGSSEQFFGPGTRLTVL.

The chain combines TRBV7-2 with TRBJ2-5, with D perhaps matching TRBD2 (6 bases). The CDR3 consists of 14 residues. Trimming cost V 5 bases and J 4 bases, with 14 bases left between them. Per the germline V gene, CDR1 is SGHTA and CDR2 is FQGNSA. CDR3 DNA sequence: TGTGCCAGCAGCACTAGCCGCGGGTTAGAGACCCAGTACTTC. As protein: CASSTSRGLETQYF.

This chain joins TRBV11-2 and TRBJ1-1, with D perhaps matching TRBD1 (6 bases). V was trimmed by 5 bases and J by 4 bases, leaving 17 bases between them. Germline loops: CDR1 SGHAT, CDR2 FQNNGV. The CDR3 extends over 15 amino acids. The CDR3 here is CASSPPGGRRTEAFF. The CDR3 DNA reads TGTGCCAGCAGCCCACCGGGGGGGCGACGCACTGAAGCTTTCTTT.

The chain carries TRBV7-6 and TRBJ2-7; maybe TRBD2 (5 bases). Germline loops: CDR1 SGHVS, CDR2 FNYEAQ. V was pared by 3 bases and J by 0 bases, with 15 bases between. This CDR3 is built from 16 residues. CDR3 bases: TGTGCCAGCAGCTTGAGCGGTGGGGATAACTCCTACGAGCAGTACTTC. It codes for CASSLSGGDNSYEQYF.

This clone was detected only once. DNA for the CDR3: TGTGCCAGCAGCGTAGGACAGGGACGGGGTGAAGCTTTCTTT. It yields the protein CASSVGQGRGEAFF. The rearrangement joins TRBV9 to TRBJ1-1; 7 bases are a match to TRBD1. Germline-derived CDR1 and CDR2 are SGDLS and YYNGEE. This CDR3 spans 14 amino acids. Trimming cost V 0 bases and J 7 bases; bases outside gene matches: 6.

V and J are TRBV6-2 or TRBV6-3 and TRBJ2-6; D may be TRBD1 (5 bases). This CDR3 spans 15 amino acids. Germline loops: CDR1 MNHEY, CDR2 SVGEGT. V shed 4 bases and J shed 0 bases, with 7 bases lying between them. The CDR3 nucleotides read TGTGCCAGCAGTTTAGACAGCTCTGGGGCCAACGTCCTGACTTTC. This gives the protein CASSLDSSGANVLTF.

The rearrangement joins TRBV6-6 to TRBJ1-5, with D unresolved. Germline V gene data show CDR1 as MNHNY and CDR2 as SVGAGI (reference sequence). The ends were cut back, 0 bases at V and 3 bases at J, with 9 bases in the middle. This CDR3 contains 15 residues. CDR3 DNA sequence: TGTGCCAGCAGTTACTCGAACAGCCCCAATCAGCCCCAGCATTTT. It is translated as CASSYSNSPNQPQHF.

V and J are TRBV2 and TRBJ1-1; D remains unclear. The ends were cut back, 6 bases at V and 2 bases at J, with 10 bases in the middle. In germline, CDR1 is SNHLY, CDR2 FYNNEI. The CDR3 is 13 amino acids. The CDR3 protein is CASSQSRNTEAFF. As DNA, the CDR3 is TGTGCCAGCAGCCAGTCCAGAAACACTGAAGCTTTCTTT.

This clone occurred once. V and J are TRBV28 and TRBJ1-1, with D perhaps matching TRBD1 (5 bases). The CDR3 has 16 amino acids. The germline V and J ends were trimmed by 2 bases and 7 bases, with 20 bases remaining between them. The germline V gene encodes CDR1 MDHEN and CDR2 SYDVKM. CDR3 region: CASSLRVRLRGIEAFF. The CDR3 nucleotides are TGTGCCAGCAGTTTAAGAGTCCGACTTAGGGGAATTGAAGCTTTCTTT.